This T cell receptor beta chain was captured in a study of blood T cell repertoires in COVID-19. V was trimmed by 1 base and J by 2 bases, leaving 9 bases between them. Germline assignment: CDR1 SGHTA and CDR2 FQGNSA. This CDR3 comprises 15 residues. Libraries were prepared by immunoSEQ multiplex PCR; TCRdb keeps only in-frame clonotypes and omits some of them. The repertoire holds more than 110,000 clones, 70% to 90% seen once, with approximately 11% in the top ten. The sequence was obtained from a woman of 80 years or more with acute or convalescent COVID-19. Sequenced sample: peripheral blood. This chain joins TRBV7-2 and TRBJ1-3, with unresolved D. The CDR3 DNA sequence: TGTGCCAGCAGCTTAGACCGGGTTGCTGGAAACACCATATATTTT. It specifies CASSLDRVAGNTIYF.